The next 9 T cell receptor beta chains were all read from a single sample in a study of blood T cell repertoires in COVID-19. Measured with immunoSEQ multiplex PCR; TCRdb has only the in-frame clones, and not every one. Of about 15,000 clones in the sample, 85% to 90% were seen once. The sample was peripheral blood. The origin of the receptors is a human donor in a cohort sampled during active COVID-19.

CDR3 sequence: CSAEQRGGTEAFF. The CDR3 bases are TGCAGCGCAGAGCAGCGGGGGGGCACTGAAGCTTTCTTT. V and J are TRBV29-1 and TRBJ1-1; D perhaps matches TRBD1 (5 bases). CDR1 is SQVTM, CDR2 ANQGSEA, per germline. CDR3 length: 13 residues. Trimming removed 7 bases from V and 4 bases from J, with 16 bases in between. Looking up the rest from reference TRBV29-1 and TRBJ1-1 gives the full variable domain: SAVISQKPSRDICQRGTSLTIQCQVDSQVTMMFWYRQQPGQSLTLIATANQGSEATYESGFVIDKFPISRPNLTFSTLTVSNMSPEDSSIYLCSAEQRGGTEAFFGQGTRLTVV.

In the case of this clone: One junction end does not reproduce the germline sequence, and a read error may be involved. This chain uses TRBV7-9 with TRBJ2-7; 9 positions agree with TRBD1. Germline V gives CDR1 SEHNR, CDR2 FQNEAQ (reference sequence). The CDR3 runs to 16 residues. The DNA of the CDR3 is TGTGCCAGCAGCCCACAGGGGGCGGGGCGCTCCCACGAGCAGTACTTC. Encoded protein: CASSPQGAGRSHEQYF.

The rearrangement links TRBV11-2 to TRBJ2-3; 14 bases are a match to TRBD2. J gave up 4 bases and V 4 bases, and 7 bases lay outside the gene matches. This CDR3 region has 17 residues. Germline CDR1 SGHAT, CDR2 FQNNGV. CDR3 protein: CASSSGRLAGGPDTQYF. The CDR3 coding sequence is TGTGCCAGCAGCTCAGGGCGACTAGCGGGAGGGCCAGATACGCAGTATTTT.

The V call is TRBV28, the J call TRBJ1-1, with a weak D call TRBD1 (5 bases). Trimming took off 6 bases at V and 6 bases at J, with 20 bases between the two ends. Germline lookup yields CDR1 MDHEN and CDR2 SYDVKM. This CDR3 region has 15 residues. In DNA form, the CDR3 reads TGTGCCAGCAGACCCCCTACAGGAACCAACGCTGAAGCTTTCTTT. Translating gives CASRPPTGTNAEAFF.

The chain is built from TRBV6-5 and TRBJ2-7, with D unresolved. Germline values: CDR1 MNHEY, CDR2 SVGAGI. The V gene lost 7 bases and the J gene lost 6 bases, with 22 bases spanning the gap. This CDR3 spans 15 amino acids. The CDR3 DNA sequence: TGTGCCAGCAAACCGCAAGGTAGCAGATTTTTCGAGCAGTACTTC. Its protein is CASKPQGSRFFEQYF.

J is TRBJ1-6 and V is TRBV29-1, with 7 bases aligning to TRBD1. This CDR3 is 14 amino acids long. J was trimmed by 8 bases and V by 6 bases; bases with no gene match: 10. Germline lookup yields CDR1 SQVTM and CDR2 ANQGSEA. Here the CDR3 DNA reads TGCAGCGTGTCCGGGACAGACGGGGATTCACCCCTCCACTTT. Protein sequence: CSVSGTDGDSPLHF.

V is TRBV11-3 and J is TRBJ2-2; TRBD1 agrees at 10 bases. Germline-derived CDR1 and CDR2 are SGHNT and YENEEA. Trimming cost V 5 bases and J 4 bases; bases outside gene matches: 10. This CDR3 contains 17 residues. The chain's CDR3 is CASSPRMGTGATGELFF. In nucleotides, the CDR3 is TGTGCCAGCAGCCCCCGCATGGGGACAGGGGCCACCGGGGAGCTGTTTTTT.

This chain uses TRBV19 with TRBJ2-2; tentatively, D is TRBD2 (7 bases). The germline V gene encodes CDR1 LNHDA and CDR2 SQIVND (reference sequence). Trimming shortened V by 1 base and J by 2 bases, and 8 bases separated the two germline ends. This CDR3 is 15 amino acids long. CDR3 in amino acids: CASSIAGGNTGELFF. CDR3 DNA: TGTGCCAGTAGTATAGCGGGGGGCAACACCGGGGAGCTGTTTTTT.

The rearrangement links TRBV9 to TRBJ1-2; no clear D gene. The CDR3 is 15 residues long. The V and J ends lost 4 bases and 2 bases respectively, with 15 bases between them. The germline V gene encodes CDR1 SGDLS and CDR2 YYNGEE. This chain's CDR3 is CASSPRALRNYGYTF. The CDR3 coding sequence is TGTGCCAGCAGCCCCAGAGCGTTAAGGAACTATGGCTACACCTTC.